Sequencing of this TCR beta chain was carried out in a study of siplizumab effects on memory and regulatory T cells. About this clone itself: No antigen is known for it.

The CDR3 length is 15 residues. Germline lookup yields CDR1 SGHNT and CDR2 YYREEE (reference sequence). Between the trimmed V and J ends, which lost 0 bases and 2 bases, there was a span of 11 bases. Sequencing was performed with immunoSEQ multiplex PCR; in TCRdb, only in-frame clones are kept and a portion is missing. The repertoire holds roughly 100,000 clones, with 93% as singletons. Study-wide results and limits: Both greater diversity than memory cells and a major contribution to the alloresponse seemed to characterize naive T cells. The majority of clones, roughly 80-95% of proliferating CD4+ or CD8+ clones, lacked an assignable naive or memory phenotype.

The receptor's source is a human donor in good health. The sequencing input was Tregs sorted from blood. This rearrangement joins TRBV5-4 to TRBJ2-5; no clear D. CDR3 loop: CASSLGTAKQETQYF. Written as DNA, the CDR3 is TGTGCCAGCAGCTTGGGGACGGCGAAGCAAGAGACCCAGTACTTC.